The 20 T cell receptor beta chains below come from one sample, sequenced in a study of T cells in Graves' hyperthyroidism and ophthalmopathy (dated by TCRdb to the late 2010s). Library preparation used multiplex PCR. The listed sequencing device is Illumina HiSeq 2000. The TCR beta CDR3 regions were amplified from the RNA transcripts. The first round of RT-PCR for the TCR CDR3 was performed with the HTBI primer set and the Qiagen OneStep RT-PCR kit. TCRdb handled the public reads itself, with Q25 trimming in fastp and clone calling in MiXCR, and kept productive beta chains. Rows are combined by CDR3 protein, so each entry shows the most common genes and DNA. This sample is represented by fewer than 600,000 distinct CDR3 sequences; around 14% of them were singletons. The ten most abundant clones make up around a sixth of the sample. The sample comprised blood. The receptors here all came from a woman between 18 and 30 years old with Graves' hyperthyroidism.

At least ten counts were recorded for this clonotype. CDR3 DNA: TGTGCCAGCAGTTTAATTAGCGGGAGGGCAACAGATACGCAGTATTTT. Translated, it gives CASSLISGRATDTQYF. The chain employs TRBV12-3 or TRBV12-4 and TRBJ2-3; TRBD2 matches at 11 bases. CDR3 length: 16 residues. V was pared by 2 bases and J by 3 bases, with 4 bases of the junction left unmatched.

This clonotype was counted ten times or more. This chain joins TRBV30 and TRBJ2-1; TRBD2 agrees at 12 bases. The CDR3 totals 16 residues. Germline lookup yields CDR1 GTSNPN and CDR2 SVGIG (reference sequence). The J segment lost 5 bases and the V segment lost 4 bases, leaving 9 bases of the junction unmatched. CDR3 region: CAWKRPSGRVHNEQFF. DNA for the CDR3: TGTGCCTGGAAACGCCCTAGCGGGAGGGTCCACAATGAGCAGTTCTTC.

Only a few counts were recorded for this clonotype. This chain uses TRBV20-1 with TRBJ2-7, with 9 nucleotides matching TRBD2. Germline V lookup: CDR1 DFQATT, CDR2 SNEGSKA (reference sequence). V dropped 2 bases and J dropped 3; count of bases not matched to a gene: 17. This CDR3 is built from 18 residues. The CDR3 sequence: CSARRGGGSGRIHYEQYF. The DNA of the CDR3 is TGCAGTGCTAGACGGGGGGGGGGGAGCGGGAGGATTCACTACGAGCAGTACTTC.

The chain links TRBV12-3 or TRBV12-4 to TRBJ1-1, with D tentatively TRBD1 (6 bases). Trimming stripped 6 bases from V and 1 base from J, with 12 bases between. This CDR3 has 14 amino acids. CDR3 coding DNA: TGTGCCAGCAGACCCAAGACAGGGAACACTGAAGCTTTCTTT. Translated: CASRPKTGNTEAFF.

This clonotype was counted many times. The V gene is TRBV3-1, the J gene TRBJ1-6; the D is unclear. This CDR3 is 16 amino acids long. Deletions cut 7 bases from V and 0 bases from J, with 13 bases between. Germline-derived CDR1 and CDR2 are LGHDT and YNNKEL (reference sequence). The CDR3 region has the DNA TGTGCCAGCACGAGTTATGGAAGCTCCTATAATTCACCCCTCCACTTT. Encoded protein: CASTSYGSSYNSPLHF.

This chain links TRBV4-2 with TRBJ2-7; 9 bases match TRBD2. The CDR3 has 15 residues. CDR1 LGHNA and CDR2 YNFKEQ come from the germline V gene. Unmatched junction bases numbered 6, after V lost 0 bases and J lost 6 bases. CDR3 in DNA: TGTGCCAGCAGCCAAGATCGGGGACTAGCCGGCGAGCAGTACTTC. Translating gives CASSQDRGLAGEQYF.

Note on this clonotype: A read error is possible here, since a much larger clone lies one base away. The genes are TRBV9 and TRBJ2-7; 10 bases agree with TRBD1. Germline CDR1 and CDR2: SGDLS and YYNGEE. CDR3 length: 15 amino acids. The CDR3 reads CASSTGQGVSYERYF. CDR3 bases: TGTGCCAGCAGCACCGGACAGGGGGTTTCCTACGAGCGGTACTTC.

In this sample, this clonotype turned up many times. This chain connects TRBV15 to TRBJ2-1, with 15 nucleotides matching TRBD2. The CDR3 covers 16 residues. Trimming cost V 5 bases and J 7 bases; bases outside gene matches: 6. Per germline, CDR1 LNHNV and CDR2 YYDKDF (reference sequence). The CDR3 region is CATSARTSGRDNEQFF. CDR3 bases: TGTGCCACCAGCGCCCGGACTAGCGGGAGGGATAATGAGCAGTTCTTC.

This clonotype turned up a few times. This sequence joins TRBV19 and TRBJ1-2; 8 nucleotides align to TRBD1. This CDR3 spans 15 amino acids. V shed 5 bases and J 4 bases; nucleotides not matched to a gene: 9. Germline V CDR1 and CDR2: LNHDA, SQIVND (reference sequence). CDR3 protein: CASSGDRTLGYGYTF. DNA of the CDR3: TGTGCCAGTAGTGGGGACAGGACCTTGGGCTATGGCTACACCTTC.

This chain connects TRBV10-3 to TRBJ2-6; no clear D. Germline CDR1 is ENHRY and CDR2 is SYGVKD. The CDR3 runs to 12 residues. The V gene lost 4 bases and the J gene lost 2 bases, with 0 bases spanning the gap. The CDR3 protein is CAISAGANVLTF. The DNA of the CDR3 is TGTGCCATCAGTGCTGGGGCCAACGTCCTGACTTTC.

The chain has TRBV20-1 and TRBJ1-2; 8 positions match TRBD1. The germline V gene encodes CDR1 DFQATT and CDR2 SNEGSKA (reference sequence). This CDR3 has 14 residues. V lost 2 bases to trimming and J lost 5 bases; unmatched junction nucleotides: 7. CDR3 residues: CSARRDRNLYGYTF. In nucleotides, the CDR3 is TGCAGTGCTAGAAGGGACAGGAACCTATATGGCTACACCTTC.

This clonotype showed up just a few times. This chain uses TRBV6-6 with TRBJ2-2, with TRBD1 matching 7 bases. V lost 2 bases and J lost 3; bases outside the gene matches: 9. This CDR3 comprises 17 residues. The V gene's germline CDR1 is MNHNY and CDR2 SVGAGI (reference sequence). The CDR3 DNA reads as TGTGCCAGCAGTTACCCGCCGGGACAGAGTCACACCGGGGAGCTGTTTTTT. It codes for CASSYPPGQSHTGELFF.

This clonotype was observed at least ten times. The chain is built from TRBV2 and TRBJ1-6; TRBD1 is a possible D gene (6 bases). Trimming left V 7 bases short and J 7 bases short, with 14 bases between. Germline CDR1 reads SNHLY; CDR2 reads FYNNEI. This CDR3 has 14 residues. CDR3: CASKNPGQNSPLHF. CDR3 DNA: TGTGCCAGCAAAAACCCGGGACAAAATTCACCCCTCCACTTT.

CDR3 loop: CASSEGWASSYEQYV. The CDR3 DNA is TGTGCCAGCAGTGAAGGGTGGGCGAGCTCCTACGAGCAGTACGTC. The V call is TRBV6-4, the J call TRBJ2-7, with no clear D. Trimming shortened V by 3 bases and J by 0 bases, and 12 bases separated the two germline ends. CDR1 is MRHNA and CDR2 is SNTAGT in the germline V gene. The CDR3 has 15 residues.

V usage is TRBV9 and J usage is TRBJ2-3; D possibly corresponds to TRBD2 (5 bases). The germline V and J ends were trimmed by 3 bases and 0 bases, with 11 bases remaining between them. This CDR3 is 15 amino acids long. Per germline, CDR1 SGDLS and CDR2 YYNGEE. Here the CDR3 reads CASSAVAGSTDTQYF. For the CDR3, the DNA is TGTGCCAGCAGCGCGGTCGCGGGTAGCACAGATACGCAGTATTTT.

The chain links TRBV7-3 to TRBJ2-1; 8 nucleotides match TRBD2. The CDR3 runs 16 residues. Germline-derived CDR1 and CDR2 are SGHTA and FQGTGA. Trimming took 2 bases from V and 5 from J; bases not matched to a gene: 8. The CDR3 region has the DNA TGTGCCAGCAGCTTAGGCTCACGGACTAGCCACAATGAGCAGTTCTTC. This gives the protein CASSLGSRTSHNEQFF.

This clonotype was picked up many times. This chain joins TRBV4-2 and TRBJ2-5, with 8 bases that match TRBD2. CDR1 and CDR2 from the germline V gene are LGHNA and YNFKEQ. The CDR3 is 17 amino acids. The junction had 11 bases not matched to a gene; V was cut back by 3 bases and J by 2 bases. This CDR3 reads CASSQETSGAFQETQYF. The CDR3 DNA reads as TGTGCCAGCAGCCAGGAAACTAGCGGAGCCTTTCAAGAGACCCAGTACTTC.

DNA of the CDR3: TGTGCCAGCAGTGCGTTGGGACATGGCTCTGGAAACACCATATATTTT. Translation: CASSALGHGSGNTIYF. J is TRBJ1-3 and V is TRBV27; a weak D match, TRBD1 (6 bases). V was cut by 5 bases and J by 0 bases, with 14 bases left in between. Germline assignment: CDR1 MNHEY and CDR2 SMNVEV (reference sequence). The CDR3 has 16 residues.

This clonotype was recorded many times. The V and J genes are TRBV19 and TRBJ2-5, with D unclear. This CDR3 region has 14 residues. CDR1 and CDR2 (germline): LNHDA, SQIVND (reference sequence). V lost 3 bases and J lost 3, with 11 bases in between. The CDR3 nucleotides are TGTGCCAGTAGTATGGTGTTACACAAAGAGACCCAGTACTTC. As protein: CASSMVLHKETQYF.

The rearrangement joins TRBV11-2 to TRBJ2-3; 8 nucleotides align to TRBD2. Trimming cost V 5 bases and J 0 bases; bases outside gene matches: 7. Germline CDR1 and CDR2: SGHAT and FQNNGV. This CDR3 has 16 residues. The DNA for the CDR3 is TGTGCCAGCAGCCATCGGACTAGCTTTAGCACAGATACGCAGTATTTT. Protein sequence: CASSHRTSFSTDTQYF.